These T cell receptor beta chains were read from a single sample in a study of blood T cell repertoires in COVID-19. The data were produced by immunoSEQ multiplex PCR, yet TCRdb's version contains in-frame clones alone and is incomplete. The sample holds 110,000 or so clones, about 85% seen once. The sample comprised peripheral blood. These receptor sequences come from a human donor in a cohort sampled during active COVID-19. The CDR3 runs from the conserved cysteine through the conserved F or W. Each record gives: J gene, clone size, CDR3 length, V gene, D gene, CDR3 protein, CDR3 DNA. The D gene is left open where the match is weak. Rows may omit the clone size; those that give it use once, few, many or a size class.

>TRBJ2-7|.|16|TRBV7-9|TRBD1
CASSDPGTGVFAEQYF
TGTGCCAGCAGCGACCCCGGGACAGGGGTTTTTGCCGAGCAGTACTTC
>TRBJ1-3|.|17|TRBV28|TRBD1
CASRSELDRGAGNTIYF
TGTGCCAGCAGGTCCGAGCTGGACAGGGGGGCCGGAAACACCATATATTTT
>TRBJ2-7|.|15|TRBV5-4|TRBD2
CASSPTSGAAYEQYF
TGTGCCAGCAGCCCTACTAGCGGGGCCGCCTACGAGCAGTACTTC
>TRBJ2-1|.|12|TRBV5-8|.
CASSITVVEQFF
TGTGCCAGCAGCATAACAGTCGTTGAGCAGTTCTTC
>TRBJ1-2|once|14|TRBV3-1/TRBV3-2|TRBD1
CASSHRQGNYGYTF
TGTGCCAGCAGCCATAGACAGGGTAACTATGGCTACACCTTC
>TRBJ1-6|.|18|TRBV27|.
CASSLRRDGVSYNSPLHF
TGTGCCAGCAGTTTGCGGAGGGATGGGGTTTCCTATAATTCACCCCTCCACTTT
>TRBJ2-1|.|17|TRBV4-3|TRBD2
CASSQDSSSGGAYEQFF
TGCGCCAGCAGCCAGGATAGCTCTAGCGGGGGGGCCTATGAGCAGTTCTTC
>TRBJ1-1|.|12|TRBV29-1|TRBD1
CSGGTANTEAFF
TGCAGCGGGGGGACAGCGAACACTGAAGCTTTCTTT
>TRBJ2-2|.|14|TRBV5-5|.
CASSLAGGTGELFF
TGTGCCAGCAGCTTGGCCGGGGGCACCGGGGAGCTGTTTTTT
>TRBJ1-1|.|14|TRBV5-4|.
CASSRPGLNTEAFF
TGTGCCAGCAGCCGTCCGGGTCTGAACACTGAAGCTTTCTTT
>TRBJ1-1|few|15|TRBV7-2|.
CASSPDRFKNTEAFF
TGTGCCAGCAGCCCCGACAGGTTTAAGAACACTGAAGCTTTCTTT
>TRBJ1-6|.|13|TRBV7-9|.
CASSLSELSPLHF
TGTGCCAGCAGCTTATCGGAGTTGTCACCCCTCCACTTT
>TRBJ2-6|.|16|TRBV28|.
CASSPRGQSGANVLTF
TGTGCCAGCAGTCCCAGAGGACAATCTGGGGCCAACGTCCTGACTTTC
>TRBJ1-3|once|12|TRBV11-2|.
CASSPRGNTIYF
TGTGCCAGCAGCCCGCGGGGAAACACCATATATTTT
>TRBJ1-1|few|14|TRBV9|TRBD1
CASSPTGVNTEAFF
TGTGCCAGCAGCCCAACAGGGGTGAACACTGAAGCTTTCTTT
>TRBJ1-1|.|15|TRBV4-3|.
CASSQDPGGDSEAFF
TGCGCCAGCAGCCAAGATCCGGGAGGAGACAGTGAAGCTTTCTTT
>TRBJ1-5|.|12|TRBV20-1|.
CSASVSNQPQHF
TGCAGTGCTAGTGTCTCCAATCAGCCCCAGCATTTT